Below, 9 T cell receptor beta chains from the same sample are listed, as sequenced in a study of cytomegalovirus exposure and HLA in healthy donors. This PCR relied on a set of 60 Vbeta primers and 13 Jbeta primers. This table comes from immunoSEQ multiplex PCR, and its TCRdb copy is limited to in-frame clones, with some not included. The sample has approximately 200,000 clones. Source material: PBMCs. The receptors were gathered from a boy aged 10-17 years in good health and CMV-seronegative.

The J gene is TRBJ2-2, the V gene TRBV18, with 9 bases aligning to TRBD2. The CDR3 is 16 amino acids. Germline trimming cut 3 bases from V and 1 base from J; bases unmatched to any gene: 3. Germline V gene sequence: CDR1 KGHSH, CDR2 LQKENI. CDR3 bases: TGTGCCAGCTCACCCTTAGCGGGGGAGAACACCGGGGAGCTGTTTTTT. This sequence encodes CASSPLAGENTGELFF.

This sequence joins TRBV6-7 and TRBJ2-1, with 9 bases lining up with TRBD2. TRBV6-7 is known as an ORF, though its function is uncertain. J gave up 0 bases and V 4 bases, and 13 bases lay outside the gene matches. The CDR3 is made up of 19 amino acids. The CDR3 DNA reads TGTGCCAGCAGTTTCCGAATAGCGGGGGCCTTTAGCTCCTACAATGAGCAGTTCTTC. It encodes CASSFRIAGAFSSYNEQFF.

This chain links TRBV2 with TRBJ2-1; 11 nucleotides match TRBD2. This CDR3 is 16 amino acids long. The trim removed 3 bases at V and 4 bases at J, leaving 5 bases unmatched. CDR1 SNHLY and CDR2 FYNNEI come from the germline V gene. CDR3 residues: CASSELASGGYNEQFF. The CDR3 DNA reads TGTGCCAGCAGTGAGTTGGCTAGCGGGGGGTACAATGAGCAGTTCTTC.

The chain uses TRBV6-6 and TRBJ2-5; TRBD2 matches at 10 bases. Germline V CDR1 and CDR2: MNHNY, SVGAGI (reference sequence). The CDR3 runs to 13 residues. The V segment lost 8 bases and the J segment 5 bases; nucleotides outside the gene matches: 5. CDR3 in amino acids: CASLSGGEETQYF. CDR3 coding DNA: TGTGCCAGCCTGAGCGGGGGGGAGGAGACCCAGTACTTC.

The J gene is TRBJ1-2, the V gene TRBV28, with 8 bases lining up with TRBD1. CDR1 and CDR2 (germline): MDHEN, SYDVKM. This CDR3 comprises 16 residues. V lost 6 bases, J lost 0 bases, and 9 bases stayed unmatched. The CDR3 protein is CASRPTGQGANYGYTF. CDR3 DNA: TGTGCCAGCAGGCCGACAGGACAGGGAGCTAACTATGGCTACACCTTC.

The V gene is TRBV4-2, the J gene TRBJ2-2, with D perhaps matching TRBD2 (6 bases). The CDR3 loop spans 14 amino acids. Trimming removed 2 bases at V and 8 bases at J, with 12 bases between. Germline V lookup: CDR1 LGHNA, CDR2 YNFKEQ. The CDR3 DNA reads TGTGCCAGCAGCCAATTCCGGGGGTCGGGGGAGCTGTTTTTT. Protein sequence: CASSQFRGSGELFF.

This rearrangement joins TRBV30 to TRBJ1-1; D gene uncertain. Trimming took 6 bases from V and 1 from J, leaving 15 bases between them. This CDR3 has 14 amino acids. Germline V CDR1 and CDR2: GTSNPN, SVGIG (reference sequence). CDR3 nucleotides: TGTGCCTGTCTGTGGAAAGGGAGGAACACTGAAGCTTTCTTT. Protein product: CACLWKGRNTEAFF.

The chain couples TRBV5-6 to TRBJ2-3, with D possibly matching TRBD1 (5 bases). V lost 6 bases, J lost 0 bases, and 17 bases lay in between. The CDR3 has 16 residues. Germline V gene data show CDR1 as SGHDT and CDR2 as YYEEEE. The CDR3 DNA follows: TGTGCCAGCAACCTGGTTTTGACAGACAGCACAGATACGCAGTATTTT. Translated, it gives CASNLVLTDSTDTQYF.

V usage is TRBV5-1 and J usage is TRBJ2-7, with 8 bases lining up with TRBD1. The germline gives CDR1 SGHRS, CDR2 YFSETQ. The ends lost 0 bases at V and 0 bases at J; junction bases unmatched: 8. The CDR3 length is 17 residues. CDR3 amino acids: CASSLVPLGQGSYEQYF. CDR3 coding DNA: TGCGCCAGCAGCTTGGTTCCCCTAGGACAGGGCTCCTACGAGCAGTACTTC.